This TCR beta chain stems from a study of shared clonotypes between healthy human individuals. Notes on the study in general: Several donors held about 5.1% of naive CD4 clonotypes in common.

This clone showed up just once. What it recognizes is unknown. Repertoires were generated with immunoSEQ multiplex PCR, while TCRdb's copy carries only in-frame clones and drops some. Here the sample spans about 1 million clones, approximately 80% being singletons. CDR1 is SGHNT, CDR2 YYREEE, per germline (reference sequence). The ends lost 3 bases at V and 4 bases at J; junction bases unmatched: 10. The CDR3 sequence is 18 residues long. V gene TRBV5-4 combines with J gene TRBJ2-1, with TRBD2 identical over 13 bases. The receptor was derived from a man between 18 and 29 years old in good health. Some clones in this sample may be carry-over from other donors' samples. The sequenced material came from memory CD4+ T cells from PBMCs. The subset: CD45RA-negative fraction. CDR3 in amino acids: CASSSGTSGTYGYNEQFF. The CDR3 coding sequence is TGTGCCAGCAGCTCCGGGACTAGCGGGACCTATGGTTACAATGAGCAGTTCTTC.